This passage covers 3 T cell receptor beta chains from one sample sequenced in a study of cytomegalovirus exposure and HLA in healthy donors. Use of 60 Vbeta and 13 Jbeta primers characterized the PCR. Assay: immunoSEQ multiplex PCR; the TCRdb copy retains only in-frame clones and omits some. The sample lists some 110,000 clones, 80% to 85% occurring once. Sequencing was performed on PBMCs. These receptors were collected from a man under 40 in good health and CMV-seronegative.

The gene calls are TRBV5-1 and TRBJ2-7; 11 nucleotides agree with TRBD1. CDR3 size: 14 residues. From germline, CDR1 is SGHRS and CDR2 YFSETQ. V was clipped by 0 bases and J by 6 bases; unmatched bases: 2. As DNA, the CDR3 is TGCGCCAGCAGCTTGGTGGACAGGGGGCTCGAGCAGTACTTC. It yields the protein CASSLVDRGLEQYF.

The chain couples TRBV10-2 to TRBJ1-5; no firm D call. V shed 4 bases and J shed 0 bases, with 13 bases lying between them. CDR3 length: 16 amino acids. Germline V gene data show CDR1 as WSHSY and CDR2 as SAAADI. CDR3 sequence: CASSVDGWASNQPQHF. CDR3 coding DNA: TGCGCCAGCAGTGTTGATGGTTGGGCTAGCAATCAGCCCCAGCATTTT.

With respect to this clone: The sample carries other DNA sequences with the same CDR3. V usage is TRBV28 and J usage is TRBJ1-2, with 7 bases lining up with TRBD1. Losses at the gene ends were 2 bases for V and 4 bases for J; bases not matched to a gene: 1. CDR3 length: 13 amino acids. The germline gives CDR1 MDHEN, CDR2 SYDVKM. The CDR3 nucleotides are TGTGCCAGCAGTTTAGGACAGGCCTATGGCTACACCTTC. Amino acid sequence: CASSLGQAYGYTF.